This is a list of T cell receptor beta chains from one sample in a study of blood T cell repertoires in COVID-19. The data were produced by immunoSEQ multiplex PCR, yet TCRdb's version contains in-frame clones alone and is incomplete. The sample holds more than 250,000 clones, about nine tenths seen once. The source material was peripheral blood. All receptors come from a man between 50 and 59 years old with active or convalescent COVID-19. The CDR3 runs from the conserved cysteine through the conserved F or W. The D gene is left open where the match is weak. For some rows the clone size is stated as once, few or many, or as a class when expanded; others skip it.

D gene	clone size	CDR3 length	V gene	J gene	CDR3 protein	CDR3 DNA
TRBD1	once	15	TRBV4-3	TRBJ2-1	CASSQGDRDDNEQFF	TGCGCCAGCAGCCAGGGGGACAGGGATGACAATGAGCAGTTCTTC
NA	NA	11	TRBV6-2/TRBV6-3	TRBJ1-2	CASSQFYGYTF	TGTGCCAGCAGTCAGTTCTATGGCTACACCTTC
TRBD1	NA	13	TRBV5-1	TRBJ2-1	CASSWTGGHEQFF	TGCGCCAGCAGCTGGACAGGGGGCCATGAGCAGTTCTTC
TRBD1	NA	14	TRBV19	TRBJ1-4	CASSGQGRMGKLFF	TGTGCCAGTAGCGGACAGGGCCGAATGGGAAAACTGTTTTTT
TRBD1	NA	18	TRBV15	TRBJ2-7	CATSRNIPGTGGPYEQYF	TGTGCCACCAGCAGAAATATACCCGGGACAGGGGGCCCGTACGAGCAGTACTTC
NA	NA	15	TRBV2	TRBJ1-3	CASSSDRLSGNTIYF	TGTGCCAGCAGTTCGGACAGACTCTCTGGAAACACCATATATTTT
TRBD2	once	16	TRBV28	TRBJ2-5	CASSLTLLAGGETQYF	TGTGCCAGCAGCCTAACCCTTTTAGCGGGAGGGGAGACCCAGTACTTC
TRBD2	NA	19	TRBV24-1	TRBJ2-1	CATSDSSGRGFSSYNEQFF	TGTGCCACCAGTGATAGTAGCGGGAGGGGGTTTAGCTCCTACAATGAGCAGTTCTTC
NA	once	12	TRBV29-1	TRBJ2-5	CSVAGPGETQYF	TGCAGCGTAGCAGGCCCGGGGGAGACCCAGTACTTC
NA	NA	15	TRBV5-8	TRBJ1-1	CASRPAGGVITEAFF	TGTGCCAGCAGACCCGCGGGGGGGGTTATCACTGAAGCTTTCTTT
NA	NA	18	TRBV5-1	TRBJ1-4	CASSLARGGSRANEKLFF	TGCGCCAGCAGCTTGGCCAGAGGGGGATCGAGAGCTAATGAAAAACTGTTTTTT